Listed below are T cell receptor beta chains from one sample, sequenced in a study of shared clonotypes between healthy human individuals. Libraries were prepared by immunoSEQ multiplex PCR; TCRdb keeps only in-frame clonotypes and omits some of them. The data contain 2,100,000 or so clones, roughly 95% of them seen just once; the ten biggest clones take up 0.1% to 0.15%. Sequencing input: naive CD4+ T cells sorted from blood. All receptors derive from a man aged 18 to 30 in good health. Both conserved end residues are part of each CDR3. The order of the fields is J gene, D gene, V gene, clone size, CDR3 DNA, CDR3 protein. A D gene is named only where the DNA matches it firmly. The size of a clone is reported for some rows only, either as once, few or many, or as a class for expanded clones.

J gene: TRBJ2-7; D gene: NA; V gene: TRBV6-5; clone size: once; CDR3 DNA: TGTGCCAGCAGTTACCAGGCAAGTTCCTCCTACGAGCAGTACTTC; CDR3 protein: CASSYQASSSYEQYF
J gene: TRBJ2-3; D gene: NA; V gene: TRBV7-2; clone size: NA; CDR3 DNA: TGTGCCAGCAGCTTTGGCGGGCTGACAGATACGCAGTATTTT; CDR3 protein: CASSFGGLTDTQYF
J gene: TRBJ2-1; D gene: NA; V gene: TRBV11-2; clone size: NA; CDR3 DNA: TGTGCCAGCAGCTTAGGGGTTCTGGCTCGATCTGAGCAGTTCTTC; CDR3 protein: CASSLGVLARSEQFF
J gene: TRBJ2-7; D gene: NA; V gene: TRBV2; clone size: NA; CDR3 DNA: TGTGCCAGCAGTGAATTGGGGATACTCTACGAGCAGTACTTC; CDR3 protein: CASSELGILYEQYF
J gene: TRBJ2-3; D gene: TRBD2; V gene: TRBV19; clone size: once; CDR3 DNA: TGTGCCAGTAGTACTACTAGCGGGGGCACAGATACGCAGTATTTT; CDR3 protein: CASSTTSGGTDTQYF
J gene: TRBJ2-7; D gene: NA; V gene: TRBV14; clone size: NA; CDR3 DNA: TGTGCCAGCAGCCCATTCTCGGGGGCCTACGAGCAGTACTTC; CDR3 protein: CASSPFSGAYEQYF
J gene: TRBJ2-2; D gene: NA; V gene: TRBV29-1; clone size: NA; CDR3 DNA: TGCAGCGTGGAGACTAGTTCAAACCCCGGGGAGCTGTTTTTT; CDR3 protein: CSVETSSNPGELFF
J gene: TRBJ2-7; D gene: NA; V gene: TRBV4-1; clone size: NA; CDR3 DNA: TGCGCCAGCAGCCGGGGGAGCTACTACGAGCAGTACTTC; CDR3 protein: CASSRGSYYEQYF
J gene: TRBJ2-3; D gene: NA; V gene: TRBV7-2; clone size: NA; CDR3 DNA: TGTGCCAGCAGCTCGTTCCGGGGTGATACGCAGTATTTT; CDR3 protein: CASSSFRGDTQYF
J gene: TRBJ1-1; D gene: TRBD1; V gene: TRBV28; clone size: once; CDR3 DNA: TGTGCCAGCAGTAGGAGACAGGGCCACACTGAAGCTTTCTTT; CDR3 protein: CASSRRQGHTEAFF
J gene: TRBJ2-3; D gene: TRBD2; V gene: TRBV5-1; clone size: NA; CDR3 DNA: TGCGCCAGCAGCTCGGCCCGGCAGCGGGGAGATACGCAGTATTTT; CDR3 protein: CASSSARQRGDTQYF
J gene: TRBJ1-3; D gene: NA; V gene: TRBV5-1; clone size: NA; CDR3 DNA: TGCGCCAGCAGCGAAGGGGCCTCTGGAAACACCATATATTTT; CDR3 protein: CASSEGASGNTIYF
J gene: TRBJ2-5; D gene: NA; V gene: TRBV15; clone size: once; CDR3 DNA: TGTGCCACCAGCAGAGAGATAGAAGAGACCCAGTACTTC; CDR3 protein: CATSREIEETQYF
J gene: TRBJ1-1; D gene: TRBD1; V gene: TRBV27; clone size: NA; CDR3 DNA: TGTGCCAGCAGGAGGGACAGGGGAGGGAACACTGAAGCTTTCTTT; CDR3 protein: CASRRDRGGNTEAFF
J gene: TRBJ2-6; D gene: NA; V gene: TRBV5-4; clone size: once; CDR3 DNA: TGTGCCAGCAGCTCTGACTGGTTCTCTGGGGCCAACGTCCTGACTTTC; CDR3 protein: CASSSDWFSGANVLTF
J gene: TRBJ1-1; D gene: NA; V gene: TRBV5-1; clone size: NA; CDR3 DNA: TGCGCCAGCAGCTCACTACCTAACCCGAACACTGAAGCTTTCTTT; CDR3 protein: CASSSLPNPNTEAFF
J gene: TRBJ2-3; D gene: NA; V gene: TRBV6-1; clone size: NA; CDR3 DNA: TGTGCCAGCAGTCCCCGCCATGCAGATACGCAGTATTTT; CDR3 protein: CASSPRHADTQYF
J gene: TRBJ2-7; D gene: TRBD2; V gene: TRBV5-5; clone size: NA; CDR3 DNA: TGTGCCAGCAGCCGGGGACTAGCGGGTAGCTCCTACGAGCAGTACTTC; CDR3 protein: CASSRGLAGSSYEQYF
J gene: TRBJ2-7; D gene: NA; V gene: TRBV5-5; clone size: NA; CDR3 DNA: TGTGCCAGCAGCTTGGCCAGAGGTACTTTAGCCTACGAGCAGTACTTC; CDR3 protein: CASSLARGTLAYEQYF
J gene: TRBJ2-5; D gene: NA; V gene: TRBV27; clone size: NA; CDR3 DNA: TGTGCCAGCAGGGCCACGGGTAGGGGGGACCAGTACTTC; CDR3 protein: CASRATGRGDQYF
J gene: TRBJ2-3; D gene: NA; V gene: TRBV5-1; clone size: NA; CDR3 DNA: TGCGCCAGCAGCCCATACAGTAAGCCCAACACAGATACGCAGTATTTT; CDR3 protein: CASSPYSKPNTDTQYF
J gene: TRBJ2-7; D gene: NA; V gene: TRBV6-1; clone size: NA; CDR3 DNA: TGTGCCAGCAGTGAAGGGTTACTACGGGACTCCTCCTACGAGCAGTACTTC; CDR3 protein: CASSEGLLRDSSYEQYF
J gene: TRBJ2-5; D gene: NA; V gene: TRBV18; clone size: NA; CDR3 DNA: TGTGCCAGCTCACTTAACGCAGGGGAGACCCAGTACTTC; CDR3 protein: CASSLNAGETQYF
J gene: TRBJ2-1; D gene: NA; V gene: TRBV2; clone size: NA; CDR3 DNA: TGTGCCAGGCCTTGCTACAATGAGCAGTTCTTC; CDR3 protein: CARPCYNEQFF
J gene: TRBJ1-4; D gene: NA; V gene: TRBV10-3; clone size: NA; CDR3 DNA: TGCGCCATCAGCCCACGTGATGGAACGGAAAAACTGTTTTTT; CDR3 protein: CAISPRDGTEKLFF
J gene: TRBJ1-4; D gene: NA; V gene: TRBV7-7; clone size: NA; CDR3 DNA: TGTGCTAGCAGCTTCAAGGGAAGGGAGGTCTATATGTTGTTTGAAAAACTGTTTTTT; CDR3 protein: CASSFKGREVYMLFEKLFF
J gene: TRBJ2-1; D gene: NA; V gene: TRBV6-5; clone size: NA; CDR3 DNA: TGTGCCAGCAGACAGGTGGGAGAGCAGTTCTTC; CDR3 protein: CASRQVGEQFF
J gene: TRBJ2-7; D gene: TRBD2; V gene: TRBV4-3; clone size: NA; CDR3 DNA: TGCGCCAGCAGCCAAGATACTAGCGGGAGGCTCTACGAGCAGTACTTC; CDR3 protein: CASSQDTSGRLYEQYF
J gene: TRBJ2-7; D gene: NA; V gene: TRBV5-1; clone size: NA; CDR3 DNA: TGCGCCAGCAGTTCTGGGCCCGGCCACGAGCAGTACTTC; CDR3 protein: CASSSGPGHEQYF
J gene: TRBJ1-1; D gene: NA; V gene: TRBV2; clone size: NA; CDR3 DNA: TGTGCCAGTTGGGACGGATTGAACACTGAAGCTTTCTTT; CDR3 protein: CASWDGLNTEAFF
J gene: TRBJ1-2; D gene: NA; V gene: TRBV27; clone size: few; CDR3 DNA: TGTGCCAGCAGTCCTCCCCGAAGCTCGATGAGTAACTATGGCTACACCTTC; CDR3 protein: CASSPPRSSMSNYGYTF